This TCR beta chain was sequenced for a study of T cells in Graves' hyperthyroidism and ophthalmopathy. This clonotype was recorded once. Researchers took RNA transcripts and amplified the TCR beta CDR3 regions from them. First-round RT-PCR with HTBI primers amplified the TCR CDR3 region. One entry per CDR3 protein results from TCRdb running MiXCR on the multiplex PCR reads. The sample consists of some 650,000 distinct CDR3 sequences, around 15% of them appearing once. The CDR3 extends over 15 amino acids. Germline V gives CDR1 SGHVS, CDR2 FNYEAQ. Trimming shortened V by 6 bases and J by 3 bases, and 16 bases separated the two germline ends. It was uncontrolled infection, other autoimmune disease, pregnancy or lactation that excluded patients.

The sequencing sample was made of blood. V and J are TRBV7-6 and TRBJ2-3, with D perhaps TRBD2 (5 bases). This clonotype originated in a woman aged 40 to 55 with Graves' ophthalmopathy. The CDR3 coding sequence is TGTGCCAGCAGTTTACAAAGGCTAGCAACAGATACGCAGTATTTT. Translating gives CASSLQRLATDTQYF.